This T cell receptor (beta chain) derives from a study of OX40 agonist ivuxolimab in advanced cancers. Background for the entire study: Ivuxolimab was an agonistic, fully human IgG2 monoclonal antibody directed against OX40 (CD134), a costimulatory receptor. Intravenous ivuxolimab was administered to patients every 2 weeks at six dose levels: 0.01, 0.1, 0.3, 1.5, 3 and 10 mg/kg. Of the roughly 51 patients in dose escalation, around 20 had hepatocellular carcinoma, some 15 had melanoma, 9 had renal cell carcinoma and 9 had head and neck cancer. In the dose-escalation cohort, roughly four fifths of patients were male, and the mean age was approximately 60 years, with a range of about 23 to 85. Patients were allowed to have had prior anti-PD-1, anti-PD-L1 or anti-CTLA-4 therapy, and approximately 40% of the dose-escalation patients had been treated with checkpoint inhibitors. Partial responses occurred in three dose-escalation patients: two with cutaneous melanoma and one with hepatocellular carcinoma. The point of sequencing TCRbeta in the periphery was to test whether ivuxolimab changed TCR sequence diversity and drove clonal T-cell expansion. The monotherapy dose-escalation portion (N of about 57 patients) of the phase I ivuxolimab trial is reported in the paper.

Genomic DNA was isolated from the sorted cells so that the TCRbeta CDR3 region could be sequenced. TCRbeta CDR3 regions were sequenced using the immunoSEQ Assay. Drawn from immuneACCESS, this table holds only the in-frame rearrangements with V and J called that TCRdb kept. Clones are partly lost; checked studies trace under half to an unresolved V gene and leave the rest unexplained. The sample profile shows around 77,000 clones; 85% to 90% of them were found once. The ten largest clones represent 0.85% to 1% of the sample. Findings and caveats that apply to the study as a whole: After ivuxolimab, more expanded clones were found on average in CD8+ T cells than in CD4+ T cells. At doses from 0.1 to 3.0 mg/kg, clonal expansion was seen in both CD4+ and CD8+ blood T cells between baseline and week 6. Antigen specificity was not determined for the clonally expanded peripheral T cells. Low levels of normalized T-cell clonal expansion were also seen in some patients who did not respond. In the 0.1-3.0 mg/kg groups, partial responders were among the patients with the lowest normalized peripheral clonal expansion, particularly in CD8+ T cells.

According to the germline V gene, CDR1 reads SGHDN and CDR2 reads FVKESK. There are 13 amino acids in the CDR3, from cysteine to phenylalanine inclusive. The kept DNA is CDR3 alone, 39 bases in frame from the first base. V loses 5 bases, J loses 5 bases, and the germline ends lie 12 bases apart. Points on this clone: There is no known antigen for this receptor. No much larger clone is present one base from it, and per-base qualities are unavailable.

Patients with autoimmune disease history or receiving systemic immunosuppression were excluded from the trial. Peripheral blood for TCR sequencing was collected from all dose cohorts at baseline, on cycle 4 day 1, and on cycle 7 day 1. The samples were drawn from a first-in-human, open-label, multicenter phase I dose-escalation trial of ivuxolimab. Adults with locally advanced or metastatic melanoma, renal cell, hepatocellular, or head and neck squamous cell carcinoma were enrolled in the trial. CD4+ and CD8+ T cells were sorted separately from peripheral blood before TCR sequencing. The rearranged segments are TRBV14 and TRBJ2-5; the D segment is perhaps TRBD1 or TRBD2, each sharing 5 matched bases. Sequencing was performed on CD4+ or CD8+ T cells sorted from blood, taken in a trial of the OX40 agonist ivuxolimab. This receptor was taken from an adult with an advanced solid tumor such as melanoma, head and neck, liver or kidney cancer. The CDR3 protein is CASSWGNEETQYF. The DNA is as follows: TGTGCCAGCAGCTGGGGGAACGAGGAGACCCAGTACTTC. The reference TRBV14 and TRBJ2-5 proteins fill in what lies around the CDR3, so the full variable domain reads EAGVTQFPSHSVIEKGQTVTLRCDPISGHDNLYWYRRVMGKEIKFLLHFVKESKQDESGMPNNRFLAERTGGTYSTLKVQPAELEDSGVYFCASSWGNEETQYFGPGTRLLVL.